The 4 T cell receptor beta chains given below trace back to one sample, sequenced in a study of a mutant IDH1 vaccine in newly diagnosed glioma (dated by TCRdb to the early 2020s). Library method: the immunoSEQ multiplex PCR assay. Drawn from immuneACCESS, this table holds only the in-frame rearrangements with V and J called that TCRdb kept. Clones are partly lost; checked studies trace under half to an unresolved V gene and leave the rest unexplained. This sample gives over 40,000 clones in total; approximately 80% of them show up just once. Of the sample, 4.7% is held by the ten largest clones. The time point label of this sample denotes: week 35, safety follow-up. Every vaccine dose consisted of 300 ug of a 20-mer mutant IDH1 peptide in Montanide, administered subcutaneously together with topical imiquimod. These TCRs are of unknown antigen specificity. The input for sequencing was PBMCs, taken from a glioma patient whose treatment included an IDH1 peptide vaccine. The source of these receptors is a woman in her forties with glioma. Some clones in this sample may be carry-over from other donors' samples.

V gene TRBV11-3 combines with J gene TRBJ2-7; D possibly matches TRBD1 or TRBD2 (5 bases each). Germline V gene data show CDR1 as SGHNT and CDR2 as YENEEA. The CDR3 has 12 amino acids. Trimming cost V 2 bases and J 5 bases, with 7 bases left between them. In nucleotides, the CDR3 is TGTGCCAGCAGCTTACAGGGAGACGAGCAGTACTTC. It codes for CASSLQGDEQYF.

The chain is built from TRBV28 and TRBJ2-7; 12 bases line up with TRBD2. Unmatched junction bases numbered 10, after V lost 0 bases and J lost 7 bases. This CDR3 is built from 17 residues. From germline, CDR1 is MDHEN and CDR2 SYDVKM. The CDR3 sequence is CASSLWTLAGGPGEQYF. In DNA form, the CDR3 reads TGTGCCAGCAGTTTATGGACGCTAGCGGGAGGGCCGGGGGAGCAGTACTTC.

The table lists this clone with a count of one. The chain combines TRBV7-6 with TRBJ2-7; D might be TRBD2 (5 bases). In germline, CDR1 is SGHVS, CDR2 FNYEAQ. The CDR3 is made up of 16 amino acids. V was cut by 5 bases and J by 3 bases, with 20 bases left in between. CDR3 DNA: TGTGCCAGCAGCCCCGTTTGGGGAGCACGACACTACGAGCAGTACTTC. Protein: CASSPVWGARHYEQYF.

The rearrangement uses TRBV5-1 and TRBJ1-1; the D is unclear. This CDR3 contains 13 residues. The germline V gene has CDR1 SGHRS and CDR2 YFSETQ. V lost 0 bases and J 2 bases, leaving 5 bases between the germline ends. The CDR3 DNA is TGCGCCAGCAGCTTGGAGGGCAACACTGAAGCTTTCTTT. Encoded protein: CASSLEGNTEAFF.